This T cell receptor (beta chain) was found in a study of beta chain features in type 1 diabetes. Findings and caveats of the study: A potential influence of HLA type upon TCRB rearrangement remained unresolved herein. In comparison with healthy donors, patients had naive, central memory and Treg TCRB repertoires that appeared more similar.

Isolated RNA was reverse transcribed in full, so expressed TCRB transcripts were sequenced. Sequenced by immunoSEQ multiplex PCR; TCRdb stores in-frame clones only, minus some. This sample carries roughly 380,000 clones, roughly a fifth of them seen once, and the ten largest clones take around 0.045%. A note on this clone: No antigen is known for it.

Researchers reported sorting CD4+ naive, central memory, regulatory and stem cell-like memory cells via CD45RO/CCR7/CD25/CD127/CD95/CD27. The germline CDR1 and CDR2 sequences are SGHNT and YYREEE (reference sequence). Trimming stripped 4 bases from V and 3 bases from J, with 8 bases between. CDR3 size: 12 residues. Sequencing was carried out using naive CD4+ T cells from blood. This TCR was sampled from a woman aged 18-30 years in good health. The V and J genes are TRBV5-4 and TRBJ2-7; D possibly corresponds to TRBD1 (5 bases). The CDR3 coding sequence is TGTGCCAGCAGCGTTGACAGCTACGAGCAGTACTTC. Its translation is CASSVDSYEQYF.